This T cell receptor (beta chain) was sequenced for a study of early T cells in non-severe SARS-CoV-2 infection. In the study overall: Bulk RNA from unsorted whole blood was sequenced; chains were unpaired. Study-level results: The VDJdb matching leaned toward anti-spike CD8 responses and overlooked private and CD4 specificities.

As part of library construction, unique molecular identifiers were attached to individual cDNA molecules. TCRdb analysed the 5' RACE reads with MiXCR anew, one entry per CDR3 protein. The table shows over 50,000 distinct CDR3 sequences, with 8.2% occurring only once. Germline-derived CDR1 and CDR2 are LNHDA and SQIVND (reference sequence). Between the trimmed V and J ends, which lost 5 bases and 0 bases, there was a span of 22 bases. This CDR3 comprises 19 residues. With regard to this clonotype: The antigen remains unidentified.

Source material: whole blood. This TCR was sampled from an adult who was a healthcare worker with PCR-confirmed SARS-CoV-2 infection or an uninfected control (not recorded which). The V call is TRBV19, the J call TRBJ2-2; D possibly corresponds to TRBD2 (9 bases). CDR3 loop: CASSRTGFSGGTNTGELFF. The CDR3 region has the DNA TGTGCCAGTAGTCGGACAGGGTTTAGCGGGGGTACGAACACCGGGGAGCTGTTTTTT.